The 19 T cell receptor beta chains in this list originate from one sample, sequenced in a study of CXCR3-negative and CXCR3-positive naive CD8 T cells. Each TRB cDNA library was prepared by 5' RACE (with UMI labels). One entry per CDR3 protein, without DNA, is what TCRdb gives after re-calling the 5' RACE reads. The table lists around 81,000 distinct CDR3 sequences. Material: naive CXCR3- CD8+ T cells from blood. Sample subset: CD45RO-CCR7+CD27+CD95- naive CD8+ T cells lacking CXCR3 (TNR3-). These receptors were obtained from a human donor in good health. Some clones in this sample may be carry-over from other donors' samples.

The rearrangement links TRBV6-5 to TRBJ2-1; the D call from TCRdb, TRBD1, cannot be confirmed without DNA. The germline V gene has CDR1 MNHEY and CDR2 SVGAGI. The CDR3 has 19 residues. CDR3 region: CASSYDRGVQFSSYNEQFF.

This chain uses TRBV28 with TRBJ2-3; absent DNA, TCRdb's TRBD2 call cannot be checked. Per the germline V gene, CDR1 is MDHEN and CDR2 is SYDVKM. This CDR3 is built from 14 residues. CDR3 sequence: CASSFLAGADTQYF.

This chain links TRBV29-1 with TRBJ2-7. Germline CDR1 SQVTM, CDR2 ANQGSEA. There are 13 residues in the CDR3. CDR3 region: CSVEIGDSYEQYF.

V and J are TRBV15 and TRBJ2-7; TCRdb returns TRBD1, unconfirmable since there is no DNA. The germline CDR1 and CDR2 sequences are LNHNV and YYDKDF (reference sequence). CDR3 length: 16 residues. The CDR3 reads CATSRDLSGGLYEQYF.

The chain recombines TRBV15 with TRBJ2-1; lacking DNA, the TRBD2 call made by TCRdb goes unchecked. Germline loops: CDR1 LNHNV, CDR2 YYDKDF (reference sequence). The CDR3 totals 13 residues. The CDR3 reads CATHGGTRNEQFF. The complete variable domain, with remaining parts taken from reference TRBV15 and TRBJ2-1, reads DAMVIQNPRYQVTQFGKPVTLSCSQTLNHNVMYWYQQKSSQAPKLLFHYYDKDFNNEADTPDNFQSRRPNTSFCFLDIRSPGLGDTAMYLCATHGGTRNEQFFGPGTRLTVL.

The CDR3 reads CASRLTGTPTHNEQFF. The V gene is TRBV2, the J gene TRBJ2-1; with no DNA, the TCRdb D assignment of TRBD1 cannot be verified. The CDR3 is 16 amino acids. Germline CDR1 reads SNHLY; CDR2 reads FYNNEI.

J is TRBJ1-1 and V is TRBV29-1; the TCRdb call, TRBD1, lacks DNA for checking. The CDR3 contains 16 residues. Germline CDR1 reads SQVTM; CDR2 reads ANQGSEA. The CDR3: CSVEGTDPPKDTEAFF.

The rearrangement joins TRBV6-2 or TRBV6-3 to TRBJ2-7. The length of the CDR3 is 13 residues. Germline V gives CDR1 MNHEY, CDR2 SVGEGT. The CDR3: CASSYSTTYEQYF.

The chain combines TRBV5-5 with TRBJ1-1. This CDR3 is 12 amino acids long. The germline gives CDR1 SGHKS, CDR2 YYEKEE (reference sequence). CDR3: CASILRDTEAFF.

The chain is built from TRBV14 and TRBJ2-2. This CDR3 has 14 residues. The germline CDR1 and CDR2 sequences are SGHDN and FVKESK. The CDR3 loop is CASRDFPNTGELFF.

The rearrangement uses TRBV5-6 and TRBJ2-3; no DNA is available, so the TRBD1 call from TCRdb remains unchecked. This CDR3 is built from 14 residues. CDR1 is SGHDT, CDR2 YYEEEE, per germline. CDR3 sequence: CASSYWTGTDTQYF.

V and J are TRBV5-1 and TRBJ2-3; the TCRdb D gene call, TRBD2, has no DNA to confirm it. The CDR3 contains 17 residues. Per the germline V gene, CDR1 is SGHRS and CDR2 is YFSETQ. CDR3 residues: CASSPSGNRVVTDTQYF.

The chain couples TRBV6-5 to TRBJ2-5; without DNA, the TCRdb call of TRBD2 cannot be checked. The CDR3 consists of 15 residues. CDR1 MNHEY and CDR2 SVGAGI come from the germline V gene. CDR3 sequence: CASNPSGRAWETQYF.

The CDR3 spells CASSLWGTNTEAFF. This sequence joins TRBV7-2 and TRBJ1-1; TCRdb designates TRBD1, a call that cannot be tested without DNA. This CDR3 region has 14 residues. The germline V gene has CDR1 SGHTA and CDR2 FQGNSA. The complete variable domain, with remaining parts taken from reference TRBV7-2 and TRBJ1-1, reads GAGVSQSPSNKVTEKGKDVELRCDPISGHTALYWYRQSLGQGLEFLIYFQGNSAPDKSGLPSDRFSAERTGGSVSTLTIQRTQQEDSAVYLCASSLWGTNTEAFFGQGTRLTVV.

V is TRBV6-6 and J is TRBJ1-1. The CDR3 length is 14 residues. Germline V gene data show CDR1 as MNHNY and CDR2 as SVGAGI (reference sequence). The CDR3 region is CASSYLARNTEAFF.

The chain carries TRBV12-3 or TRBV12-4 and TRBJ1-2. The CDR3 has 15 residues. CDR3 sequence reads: CATWGLASLNYGYTF.

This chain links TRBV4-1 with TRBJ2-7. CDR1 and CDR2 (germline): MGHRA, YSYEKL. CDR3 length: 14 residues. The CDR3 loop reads CASSQVGSTYEQYF.

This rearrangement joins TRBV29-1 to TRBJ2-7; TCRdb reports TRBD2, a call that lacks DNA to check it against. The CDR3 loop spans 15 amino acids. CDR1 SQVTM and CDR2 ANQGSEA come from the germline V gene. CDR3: CSVRSGLAGIYEQYF.

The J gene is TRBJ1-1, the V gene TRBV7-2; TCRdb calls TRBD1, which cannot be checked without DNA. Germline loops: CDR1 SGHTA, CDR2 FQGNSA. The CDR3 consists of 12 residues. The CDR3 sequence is CASSTGATEAFF. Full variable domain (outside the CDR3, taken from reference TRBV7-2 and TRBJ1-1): GAGVSQSPSNKVTEKGKDVELRCDPISGHTALYWYRQSLGQGLEFLIYFQGNSAPDKSGLPSDRFSAERTGGSVSTLTIQRTQQEDSAVYLCASSTGATEAFFGQGTRLTVV.